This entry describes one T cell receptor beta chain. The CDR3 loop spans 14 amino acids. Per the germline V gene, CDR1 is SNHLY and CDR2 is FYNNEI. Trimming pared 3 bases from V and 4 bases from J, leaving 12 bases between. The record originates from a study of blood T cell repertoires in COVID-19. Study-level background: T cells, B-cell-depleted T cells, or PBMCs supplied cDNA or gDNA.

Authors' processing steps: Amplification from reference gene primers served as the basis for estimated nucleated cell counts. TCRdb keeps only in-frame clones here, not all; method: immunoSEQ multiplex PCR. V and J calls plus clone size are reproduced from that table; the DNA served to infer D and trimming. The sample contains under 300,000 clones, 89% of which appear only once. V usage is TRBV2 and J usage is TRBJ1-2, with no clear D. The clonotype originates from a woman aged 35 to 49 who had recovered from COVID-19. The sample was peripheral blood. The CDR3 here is CASSELLASYGYTF. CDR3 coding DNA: TGTGCCAGCAGTGAGTTGCTAGCGAGCTATGGCTACACCTTC.